A single sample gave rise to the 22 T cell receptor beta chains below, sequenced in a study of blood T cell repertoires in COVID-19. Libraries were prepared by immunoSEQ multiplex PCR; TCRdb keeps only in-frame clonotypes and omits some of them. The data contain about 86,000 clones, around four fifths of them seen just once; the ten biggest clones take up approximately 11%. Sequencing input: peripheral blood. The receptor set was obtained from a man aged 65 to 79 with acute or convalescent COVID-19.

The chain links TRBV10-2 to TRBJ2-3, with TRBD2 identical over 10 bases. CDR1 and CDR2 (germline): WSHSY, SAAADI. V gave up 4 bases and J gave up 7 bases; unmatched junction bases: 8. The CDR3 loop spans 15 amino acids. CDR3 residues: CASSVAAGGRNTQYF. CDR3 sequence (DNA): TGCGCCAGCAGTGTGGCAGCGGGGGGGCGGAATACGCAGTATTTT.

The rearrangement joins TRBV5-4 to TRBJ2-6; 9 bases align to TRBD2. Germline V gene data show CDR1 as SGHNT and CDR2 as YYREEE (reference sequence). Trimming took 4 bases from V and 4 from J; bases not matched to a gene: 3. This CDR3 region has 15 residues. CDR3 DNA sequence: TGTGCCAGCAGCGCGGGGGGGAGAGGGGCCAACGTCCTGACTTTC. As protein: CASSAGGRGANVLTF.

The chain has TRBV4-1 and TRBJ1-3, with D maybe TRBD1 (6 bases). Trimming removed 8 bases at V and 0 bases at J, with 20 bases between. Germline CDR1 reads MGHRA; CDR2 reads YSYEKL. There are 17 residues in the CDR3. CDR3 amino acids: CASRAKGVNYSGNTIYF. The CDR3 nucleotides read TGCGCCAGCCGGGCCAAGGGGGTGAATTACTCTGGAAACACCATATATTTT.

The V call is TRBV18, the J call TRBJ2-7, with D perhaps TRBD2 (6 bases). This CDR3 is 13 amino acids long. Germline V gene data show CDR1 as KGHSH and CDR2 as LQKENI. Trimming shortened V by 3 bases and J by 0 bases, and 6 bases separated the two germline ends. The CDR3 bases are TGTGCCAGCTCACCCGGGAGCTCCTACGAGCAGTACTTC. Amino acid sequence: CASSPGSSYEQYF.

The CDR3 protein is CASKRTEVKVYGYTF. The DNA for the CDR3 is TGTGCCAGTAAAAGGACGGAGGTAAAGGTCTATGGCTACACCTTC. The V gene is TRBV19, the J gene TRBJ1-2; D unclear. CDR3 length equals 15 residues. V gave up 7 bases and J gave up 4 bases, with 19 bases separating them. Germline V gene data show CDR1 as LNHDA and CDR2 as SQIVND (reference sequence). Looking up the rest from reference TRBV19 and TRBJ1-2 gives the full variable domain: DGGITQSPKYLFRKEGQNVTLSCEQNLNHDAMYWYRQDPGQGLRLIYYSQIVNDFQKGDIAEGYSVSREKKESFPLTVTSAQKNPTAFYLCASKRTEVKVYGYTFGSGTRLTVV.

The chain couples TRBV6-5 to TRBJ1-2; 12 bases match TRBD1. Germline CDR1 is MNHEY and CDR2 is SVGAGI. After removal of 3 bases from V and 4 bases from J, the junction contained 6 bases not matched to a gene. The CDR3 runs to 16 residues. CDR3 region: CASSYQGTGGGYGYTF. The CDR3 DNA sequence: TGTGCCAGCAGTTATCAAGGGACAGGGGGCGGCTATGGCTACACCTTC.

CDR3 DNA: TGCGCCAGCAGCTTGGCAGGGGGCAATGAGCAGTTCTTC. Translated, it gives CASSLAGGNEQFF. This chain links TRBV5-1 with TRBJ2-1, with 7 bases identical to TRBD1. This CDR3 is 13 amino acids long. Looked up from germline, CDR1 is SGHRS and CDR2 is YFSETQ. With 0 bases clipped from V and 6 bases from J, the junction kept 0 bases outside the gene matches.

The chain combines TRBV13 with TRBJ2-2; 9 nucleotides align to TRBD2. This CDR3 has 16 amino acids. The germline CDR1 and CDR2 sequences are PRHDT and FYEKMQ (reference sequence). V lost 3 bases to trimming and J lost 6 bases; unmatched junction nucleotides: 8. For the CDR3, the DNA is TGTGCCAGCAGCTTTGCAGGCCCTAGCGGGGCCGGGGAGCTGTTTTTT. Its protein is CASSFAGPSGAGELFF. The variable domain in full, with the rest retrieved from reference TRBV13 and TRBJ2-2, is AAGVIQSPRHLIKEKRETATLKCYPIPRHDTVYWYQQGPGQDPQFLISFYEKMQSDKGSIPDRFSAQQFSDYHSELNMSSLELGDSALYFCASSFAGPSGAGELFFGEGSRLTVL.

V usage is TRBV3-1 (or the pseudogene TRBV3-2) and J usage is TRBJ2-1, with TRBD1 matching 7 bases. With V trimmed by 0 bases and J by 7 bases, 3 bases remained unmatched. This CDR3 region has 14 residues. Germline V gene data show CDR1 as LGHDT and CDR2 as YNNKEL (reference sequence). As DNA, the CDR3 is TGTGCCAGCAGCCAAGATTTGACAGGGAATGAGCAGTTCTTC. This translates into CASSQDLTGNEQFF.

This chain joins TRBV2 and TRBJ1-6, with D maybe TRBD1 (6 bases). V lost 8 bases and J 8 bases, leaving 19 bases between the germline ends. The CDR3 runs 15 residues. The germline CDR1 and CDR2 sequences are SNHLY and FYNNEI. The DNA of the CDR3 is TGTGCCAGCCACAGTGAGGGGGGGGAGCATTCACCCCTCCACTTT. Translated: CASHSEGGEHSPLHF.

The V gene is TRBV18, the J gene TRBJ1-5; 10 nucleotides line up with TRBD1. The CDR3 sequence is 15 residues long. Per germline, CDR1 KGHSH and CDR2 LQKENI. V shed 4 bases, J shed 4 bases, and the junction held 4 bases outside the gene matches. This CDR3 is CASSRGTGENQPQHF. CDR3 DNA: TGTGCCAGCTCACGCGGGACAGGGGAAAATCAGCCCCAGCATTTT.

The CDR3 sequence: CASSEAGTDTQYF. CDR3 DNA: TGTGCCAGCAGTGAAGCGGGCACAGATACGCAGTATTTT. J is TRBJ2-3 and V is TRBV6-4; possibly TRBD2 for D (5 bases). Trimming took 3 bases from V and 1 from J, leaving 5 bases between them. Germline-derived CDR1 and CDR2 are MRHNA and SNTAGT. The CDR3 covers 13 residues.

This chain connects TRBV4-2 to TRBJ2-5, with D maybe TRBD1 (5 bases). Germline values: CDR1 LGHNA, CDR2 YNFKEQ. This CDR3 contains 14 residues. The V end was cut by 1 base, the J end by 0 bases, with 6 bases between. The DNA of the CDR3 is TGTGCCAGCAGCCAAGGGACAAACCAAGAGACCCAGTACTTC. Translating it yields CASSQGTNQETQYF.

The V call is TRBV19, the J call TRBJ1-5; 9 bases align to TRBD1. Germline trimming cut 6 bases from V and 7 bases from J; bases unmatched to any gene: 7. The CDR3 contains 14 residues. Looked up from germline, CDR1 is LNHDA and CDR2 is SQIVND (reference sequence). The CDR3 DNA follows: TGTGCCAGTAGGCTGGACAGGGGCGGCCAGCCCCAGCATTTT. Protein product: CASRLDRGGQPQHF.

The chain recombines TRBV28 with TRBJ1-2, with TRBD1 matching over 7 bases. Germline V gives CDR1 MDHEN, CDR2 SYDVKM. The V segment lost 6 bases and the J segment 3 bases; nucleotides outside the gene matches: 4. This CDR3 has 13 residues. CDR3 coding DNA: TGTGCCAGCAGCTTCAGGGGGTACTATGGCTACACCTTC. Amino acids: CASSFRGYYGYTF.

The V and J genes are TRBV6-5 and TRBJ1-1, with a weak D call TRBD1 (6 bases). The CDR3 runs to 13 residues. Germline lookup yields CDR1 MNHEY and CDR2 SVGAGI. The ends were cut back, 9 bases at V and 11 bases at J, with 22 bases in the middle. The chain's CDR3 is CASLQGHRGYAFF. The CDR3 DNA is TGTGCCAGTCTTCAGGGACACCGAGGATACGCTTTCTTT.

This chain connects TRBV12-3 or TRBV12-4 to TRBJ2-2; D uncertain. This CDR3 region has 13 residues. Trimming removed 7 bases from V and 0 bases from J, with 6 bases in between. Written as DNA, the CDR3 is TGTGCCAGCAATTTCGCGAACACCGGGGAGCTGTTTTTT. As protein: CASNFANTGELFF.

The V call is TRBV5-5, the J call TRBJ2-3; 7 nucleotides match TRBD1. CDR3 length: 15 amino acids. Unmatched junction bases numbered 9, after V lost 6 bases and J lost 2 bases. The germline V gene has CDR1 SGHKS and CDR2 YYEKEE (reference sequence). CDR3 coding DNA: TGTGCCAGCACCCGAGTACAGGGGCCCACAGATACGCAGTATTTT. This translates into CASTRVQGPTDTQYF. The full variable domain, in which reference TRBV5-5 and TRBJ2-3 provide the parts outside the CDR3, is DAGVTQSPTHLIKTRGQQVTLRCSPISGHKSVSWYQQVLGQGPQFIFQYYEKEERGRGNFPDRFSARQFPNYSSELNVNALLLGDSALYLCASTRVQGPTDTQYFGPGTRLTVL.

The chain combines TRBV5-1 with TRBJ1-1; 7 nucleotides agree with TRBD1. CDR1 is SGHRS, CDR2 YFSETQ, per germline. The CDR3 has 13 amino acids. Trimming took 4 bases from V and 3 from J; bases not matched to a gene: 3. The CDR3 sequence is CASSGGQHTEAFF. CDR3 bases: TGCGCCAGCAGCGGGGGACAGCACACTGAAGCTTTCTTT.

This rearrangement joins TRBV7-9 to TRBJ1-4, with TRBD1 matching 7 bases. The CDR3 contains 14 residues. The V gene end was trimmed by 5 bases and the J gene end by 9 bases; junction bases not matched to a gene: 9. Germline CDR1 SEHNR, CDR2 FQNEAQ (reference sequence). CDR3: CASSLVEGAQKLFF. The CDR3 DNA reads as TGTGCCAGCAGCCTAGTAGAGGGGGCACAAAAACTGTTTTTT.

The chain is built from TRBV5-1 and TRBJ2-1; 14 bases line up with TRBD2. V lost 4 bases, J lost 9 bases, and 6 bases stayed unmatched. Germline V gene data show CDR1 as SGHRS and CDR2 as YFSETQ. The CDR3 has 15 amino acids. The CDR3 is CASSATSGGATEQFF. For the CDR3, the DNA is TGCGCCAGCAGCGCGACTAGCGGGGGGGCCACTGAGCAGTTCTTC.

The chain joins TRBV28 to TRBJ2-5; D is ambiguous. Germline-derived CDR1 and CDR2 are MDHEN and SYDVKM. The ends were cut back, 5 bases at V and 1 base at J, with 11 bases in the middle. CDR3 length equals 14 residues. As DNA, the CDR3 is TGTGCCAGCAGTCCCCAGATAGCCCAAGAGACCCAGTACTTC. The encoded protein is CASSPQIAQETQYF.